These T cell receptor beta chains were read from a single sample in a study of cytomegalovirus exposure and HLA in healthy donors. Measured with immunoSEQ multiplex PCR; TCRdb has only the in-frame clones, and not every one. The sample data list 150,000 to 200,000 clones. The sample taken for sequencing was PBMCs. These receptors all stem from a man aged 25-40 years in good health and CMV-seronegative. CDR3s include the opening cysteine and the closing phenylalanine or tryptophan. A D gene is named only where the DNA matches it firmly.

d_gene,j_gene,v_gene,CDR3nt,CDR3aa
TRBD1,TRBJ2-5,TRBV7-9,TGTGCCAGCAGCACGGGGACAGCCCAAGAGACCCAGTACTTC,CASSTGTAQETQYF
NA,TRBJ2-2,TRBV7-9,TGTGCCAGCACCACTACATGGGAGAGCAACACCGGGGAGCTGTTTTTT,CASTTTWESNTGELFF
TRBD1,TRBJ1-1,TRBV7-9,TGTGCCAGCAGCTTAACAGGGGTAATGAACACTGAAGCTTTCTTT,CASSLTGVMNTEAFF
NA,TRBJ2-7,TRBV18,TGTGCCAGCTCACCTACCGGGAGTAGTCTATCCTACGAGCAGTACTTC,CASSPTGSSLSYEQYF
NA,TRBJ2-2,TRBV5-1,TGCGCCAGCAGCTTGGACGGTTACACCGGGGAGCTGTTTTTT,CASSLDGYTGELFF
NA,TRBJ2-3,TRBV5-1,TGCGCCAGCAGCTTGGGCCCGAGCAAGATCACAGATACGCAGTATTTT,CASSLGPSKITDTQYF
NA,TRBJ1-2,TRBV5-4,TGTGCCGCAAGGGCGCGCGGGGGGGCGCTTGATGGCTACACCTTC,CAARARGGALDGYTF
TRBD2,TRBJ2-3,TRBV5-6,TGTGCCAGCAGCTTCATGGGACTAGGCACAGATACGCAGTATTTT,CASSFMGLGTDTQYF
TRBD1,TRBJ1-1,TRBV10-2,TGCGCCAGCGGGGTTTCCGGGGGCAGGGGGAATGAAGCTTTCTTT,CASGVSGGRGNEAFF
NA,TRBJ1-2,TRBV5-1,TGCGCCAGCAGCTTGGAACGGGAGCCAATCTATGGCTACACCTTC,CASSLEREPIYGYTF
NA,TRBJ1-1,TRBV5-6,TGTGCCAGCACCCTGGGGGCTAACACTGAAGCTTTCTTT,CASTLGANTEAFF
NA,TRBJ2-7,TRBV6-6,TGTGCCAGCAGTTACCCCCCCCGCTACGAGCAGTACTTC,CASSYPPRYEQYF
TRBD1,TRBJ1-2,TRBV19,TGTGCCAGTAGTATAGATCCGGGACAGGGGGCGAGAGGCTACACCTTC,CASSIDPGQGARGYTF
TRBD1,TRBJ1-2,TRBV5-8,TGTGCCAGCAGCTTGTACGGACAGGGGGCGCGGAACGGCTACACCTTC,CASSLYGQGARNGYTF
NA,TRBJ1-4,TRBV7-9,TGTGCCAGCAGCTCAACGTCTCAGGGAAGTGAAAAACTGTTTTTT,CASSSTSQGSEKLFF
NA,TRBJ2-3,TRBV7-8,TGTGCCAGCAGCTTTCGAGGGGGGGCCACAGATACGCAGTATTTT,CASSFRGGATDTQYF
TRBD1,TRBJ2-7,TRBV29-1,TGCTCCGCGGGACAGGTTTTTGGCGAGCAGTACTTC,CSAGQVFGEQYF
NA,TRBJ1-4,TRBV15,TGTGCCACCAGCAGAAGACAGGTCGGAGAAAAACTGTTTTTT,CATSRRQVGEKLFF
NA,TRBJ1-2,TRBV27,TGTGCCAGCAGTCCAATCTTACAGGGAGTGTGGTATGGCTACACCTTC,CASSPILQGVWYGYTF
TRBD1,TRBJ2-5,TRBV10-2,TGCGCCAGCAGTGAGGTGGGACAGATACAAGAGACCCAGTACTTC,CASSEVGQIQETQYF
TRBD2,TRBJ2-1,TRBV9,TGTGCCAGCAGTGACCCTGTTGCCGGGACTAGCGGATACAATGAGCAGTTCTTC,CASSDPVAGTSGYNEQFF
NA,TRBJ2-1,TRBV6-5,TGTGCCAGCAGTTCGACACCAGGTCCCGTTGGTGAGCAGTTCTTC,CASSSTPGPVGEQFF
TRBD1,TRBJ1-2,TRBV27,TGTGCCAGCAGTCAGAGGCGGGACAGCCAGAACTATGGCTACACCTTC,CASSQRRDSQNYGYTF
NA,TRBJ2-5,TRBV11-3,TGTGCCAGCAGCTTAGACAGGCGAGAGACCCAGTACTTC,CASSLDRRETQYF
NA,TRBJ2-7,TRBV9,TGTGCCAGCAGCGTCAGCCAGGGCTACGAGCAGTACTTC,CASSVSQGYEQYF
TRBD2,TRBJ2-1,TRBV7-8,TGTGCCAGCTGGACTAGCGGGGGGGCCAACAATGAGCAGTTCTTC,CASWTSGGANNEQFF